This TCR beta chain was obtained from a study of spatial heterogeneity in lung cancer. As for the study in general: Beta-chain sequences were consistently detected more often than alpha-chain sequences.

CDR3 size: 13 residues. Trimming removed 6 bases at V and 8 bases at J, with 16 bases between. Germline values: CDR1 MNHEY, CDR2 SMNVEV (reference sequence). The time point here: sample taken at primary tumor resection. The study sequenced unsorted whole RNA from tumor, nontumor lung or frozen PBMC. One entry per CDR3 protein results from TCRdb running MiXCR on the 5' RACE reads. The table has tens of thousands of distinct CDR3 sequences, 10% to 15% seen once. This specimen was PBMCs, taken at surgery. The chain carries TRBV27 and TRBJ1-2; unclear D gene. The sequence came from a male donor with early-stage non-small cell lung cancer. CDR3 in amino acids: CASRGGPERGYTF. The CDR3 nucleotides read TGTGCCAGCAGAGGAGGGCCAGAGAGGGGCTACACCTTC.